A selection of T cell receptor beta chains follows, all from one sample in a study of beta chain features in type 1 diabetes. Clones were sequenced by immunoSEQ multiplex PCR, and TCRdb holds only the in-frame ones, with some missing. The sample lists some 360,000 clones, less than 20% occurring once. The sample taken for sequencing was naive CD4+ T cells from blood. These receptors were obtained from a woman aged 18-29 years in good health. CDR3s include the opening cysteine and the closing phenylalanine or tryptophan.

v_call	j_call	cdr3_aa
TRBV19	TRBJ1-5	CASSIETGGQPQHF
TRBV10-3	TRBJ2-1	CAISILAEYNEQFF
TRBV4-3	TRBJ2-5	CASSQDHGLAGGRRETQYF
TRBV5-6	TRBJ2-5	CASSLQETQYF
TRBV2	TRBJ2-1	CASRQGLGNEQFF
TRBV27	TRBJ1-4	CASPGAEKLFF
TRBV5-4	TRBJ2-3	CASSSSGGVLEDTQYF
TRBV14	TRBJ2-1	CASRPSGAYNEQFF
TRBV25-1	TRBJ2-7	CASSEYGESTYEQYF
TRBV7-3	TRBJ2-2	CASSSWTSGREELFF
TRBV7-9	TRBJ1-6	CASSPPWGDLHF
TRBV9	TRBJ2-7	CASSPASGGYEQYF
TRBV5-4	TRBJ2-3	CASSSSGGEDTQYF
TRBV9	TRBJ2-3	CASSPAEGGPSTQYF
TRBV5-4	TRBJ2-1	CASSLAGNEQFF
TRBV9	TRBJ1-1	CASSHSTSEAEAFF
TRBV10-3	TRBJ2-3	CAISESTGSTSTDTQYF
TRBV10-3	TRBJ2-7	CAIRGTGETHEQYF
TRBV25-1	TRBJ2-7	CASSSTGTGDEQYF
TRBV5-4	TRBJ2-1	CASSLGGSSVYNEQFF
TRBV30	TRBJ1-2	CAWSVGGGGYGYTF
TRBV4-1	TRBJ1-2	CASSQGIQGRAGGYTF
TRBV9	TRBJ2-1	CASSGLAGVPNEQFF
TRBV4-1	TRBJ2-3	CASSRTGHQYF
TRBV15	TRBJ1-1	CATSRDPQGHTEAFF
TRBV29-1	TRBJ2-7	CSAGQPPYEQYF
TRBV7-2	TRBJ2-1	CASSFPGTSGRRDEQFF
TRBV25-1	TRBJ2-2	CASSDDLNTGELFF
TRBV11-3	TRBJ2-7	CASSAMDFYEQYF
TRBV18	TRBJ2-2	CASSPRQGRAGELFF
TRBV7-9	TRBJ1-2	CASSLGQGGGYTF
TRBV4-2	TRBJ2-7	CASSQDRGQGREQYF
TRBV7-9	TRBJ2-3	CASSAAGDRTDTQYF
TRBV20-1	TRBJ2-7	CSARGHYEQYF
TRBV30	TRBJ2-5	CAWSVGVQETQYF
TRBV9	TRBJ1-4	CASSLGTGTEKLFF
TRBV12-5	TRBJ2-1	CASRLYRGQGPNEQFF
TRBV4-1	TRBJ2-1	CASSQPRERYNEQFF
TRBV9	TRBJ2-7	CASSPRTGGSYEQYF
TRBV5-1	TRBJ1-3	CASALGPVLEDTIYF
TRBV5-8	TRBJ1-3	CASSFDRGYTIYF
TRBV7-2	TRBJ2-1	CASSSDRGWDNEQFF
TRBV5-6	TRBJ2-1	CASSLEEKEQFF
TRBV20-1	TRBJ1-2	CSAKGAGYTF
TRBV7-9	TRBJ2-3	CASSHSGSGGTDTQYF
TRBV5-6	TRBJ2-7	CASSLNRGTYEQYF
TRBV7-9	TRBJ2-7	CASSFSYEQYF
TRBV5-1	TRBJ2-7	CASSLPTSGSYEQYF
TRBV10-3	TRBJ1-1	CAISVSGNTEAFF
TRBV30	TRBJ1-6	CARRVNYNSPLHF
TRBV30	TRBJ1-3	CAWNVRSGNTIYF
TRBV7-9	TRBJ1-1	CASSFREAEAFF